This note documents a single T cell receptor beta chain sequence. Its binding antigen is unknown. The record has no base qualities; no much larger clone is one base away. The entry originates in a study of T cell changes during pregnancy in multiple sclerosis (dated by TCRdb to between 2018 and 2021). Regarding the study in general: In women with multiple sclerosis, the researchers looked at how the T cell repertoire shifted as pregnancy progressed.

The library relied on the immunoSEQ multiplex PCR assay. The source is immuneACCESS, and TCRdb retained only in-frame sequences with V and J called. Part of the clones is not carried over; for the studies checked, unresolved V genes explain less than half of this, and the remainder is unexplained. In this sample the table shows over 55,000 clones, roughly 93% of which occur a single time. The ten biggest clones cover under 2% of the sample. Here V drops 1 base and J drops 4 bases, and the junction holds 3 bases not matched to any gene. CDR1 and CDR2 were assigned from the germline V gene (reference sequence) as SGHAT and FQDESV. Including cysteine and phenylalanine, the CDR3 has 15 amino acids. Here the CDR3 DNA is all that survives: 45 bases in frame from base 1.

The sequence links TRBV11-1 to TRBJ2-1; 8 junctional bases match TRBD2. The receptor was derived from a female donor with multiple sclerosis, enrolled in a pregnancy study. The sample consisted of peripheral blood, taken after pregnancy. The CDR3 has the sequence CASSLVASGYNEQFF. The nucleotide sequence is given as TGTGCCAGCAGCTTAGTAGCTAGCGGGTACAATGAGCAGTTCTTC.